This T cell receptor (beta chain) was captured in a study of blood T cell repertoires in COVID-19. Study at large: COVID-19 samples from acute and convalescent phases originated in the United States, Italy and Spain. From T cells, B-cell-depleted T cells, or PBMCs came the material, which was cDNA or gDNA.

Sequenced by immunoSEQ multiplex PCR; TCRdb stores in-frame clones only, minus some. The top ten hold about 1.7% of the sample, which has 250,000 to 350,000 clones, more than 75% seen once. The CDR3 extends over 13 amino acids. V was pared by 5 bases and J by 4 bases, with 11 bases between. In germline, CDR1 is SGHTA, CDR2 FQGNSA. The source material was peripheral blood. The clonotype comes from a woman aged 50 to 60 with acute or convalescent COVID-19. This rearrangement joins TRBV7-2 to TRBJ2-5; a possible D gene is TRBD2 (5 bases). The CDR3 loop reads CASSLNGVETQYF. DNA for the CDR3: TGTGCCAGCAGCCTCAACGGGGTAGAGACCCAGTACTTC. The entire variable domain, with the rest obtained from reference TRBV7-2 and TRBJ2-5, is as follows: GAGVSQSPSNKVTEKGKDVELRCDPISGHTALYWYRQSLGQGLEFLIYFQGNSAPDKSGLPSDRFSAERTGGSVSTLTIQRTQQEDSAVYLCASSLNGVETQYFGPGTRLLVL.